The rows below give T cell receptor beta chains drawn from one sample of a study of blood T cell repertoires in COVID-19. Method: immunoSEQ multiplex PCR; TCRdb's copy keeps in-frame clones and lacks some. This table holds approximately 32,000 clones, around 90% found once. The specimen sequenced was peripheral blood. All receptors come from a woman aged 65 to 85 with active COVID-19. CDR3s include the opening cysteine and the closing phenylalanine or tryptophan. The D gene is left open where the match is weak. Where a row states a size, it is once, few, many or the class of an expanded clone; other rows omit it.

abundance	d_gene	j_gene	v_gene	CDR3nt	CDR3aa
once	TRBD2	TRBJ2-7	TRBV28	TGTGCCAGCAGTTTGGGAGGGCCCGACGGGACCTACGAGCAGTACTTC	CASSLGGPDGTYEQYF
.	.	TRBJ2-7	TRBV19	TGTGCCAGTAAAGCAGGATCATCATTCTACGAGCAGTACTTC	CASKAGSSFYEQYF
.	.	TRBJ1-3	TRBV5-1	TGCGCCAGCAGCTTGGACTACGGAAACACCATATATTTT	CASSLDYGNTIYF
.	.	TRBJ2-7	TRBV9	TGTGCCAGCAGCCCGGCACAGGGAGCCGAGCAGTACTTC	CASSPAQGAEQYF
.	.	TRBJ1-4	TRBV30	TGTGCCTGGAGAGATAATACAGGGATTCGTGAAAAACTGTTTTTT	CAWRDNTGIREKLFF
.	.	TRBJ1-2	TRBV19	TGTGCCAGTACCGAGAGGCAGGGCGCTAACTATGGCTACACCTTC	CASTERQGANYGYTF
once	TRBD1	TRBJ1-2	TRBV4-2	TGTGCCAGCAGCCCTGAGAGAGGACAGGGCTATGGCTACACCTTC	CASSPERGQGYGYTF
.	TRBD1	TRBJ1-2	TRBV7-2	TGTGCCAGCAGCTTGATCTTGGACAGGAAGGATGGCTACACCTTC	CASSLILDRKDGYTF
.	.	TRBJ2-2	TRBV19	TGTGCCAGTAGTATGAGATCAGGGTCATGGACGATCGGGGAGCTGTTTTTT	CASSMRSGSWTIGELFF
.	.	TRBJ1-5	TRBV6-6	TGTGCCAGCAGTTTCCCCGAGGAAGGTCAGCCCCAGCATTTT	CASSFPEEGQPQHF
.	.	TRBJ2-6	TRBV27	TGTGCCAGCTCGAGGCTTAAAAACGCCAACGTCCTGACTTTC	CASSRLKNANVLTF
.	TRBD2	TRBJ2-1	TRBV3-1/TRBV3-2	TGTGCCAGCAGCTCCACTAGCGGGGGGGGAAATGAGCAGTTCTTC	CASSSTSGGGNEQFF
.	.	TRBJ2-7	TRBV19	TGTGCCAGTAGTATCGGAGACTTCTCCTACGAGCAGTACTTC	CASSIGDFSYEQYF
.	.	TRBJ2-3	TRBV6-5	TGTGCCAGCATCGACGGAGGGATAGATACGCAGTATTTT	CASIDGGIDTQYF